This T cell receptor beta chain stems from a study of blood T cell repertoires in COVID-19. On the study more broadly: Sources were T cells, B-cell-depleted T cells, or PBMCs; the material itself was cDNA or gDNA.

As handled by the study authors: Reference gene primer amplification yielded estimated nucleated cell counts. TCRdb's table, derived via immunoSEQ multiplex PCR, lists solely in-frame clones and lacks some. The V and J calls and clone size come from that table; D and trimming were worked out from the DNA. The repertoire has 65,000 to 85,000 clones, 85% to 90% of them found once; the top ten carry approximately 19%. The CDR3 contains 16 residues. From germline, CDR1 is LGHDT and CDR2 YNNKEL (reference sequence). V was pared by 4 bases and J by 5 bases, with 15 bases between. This chain uses TRBV3-1 (or the pseudogene TRBV3-2) with TRBJ1-6; D is possibly TRBD1 (6 bases). The sequenced sample consisted of peripheral blood. This receptor was taken from a human donor in a cohort sampled during active COVID-19. Written as DNA, the CDR3 is TGTGCCAGCAGCCTCCGCCACAGGGCACATAATTCACCCCTCCACTTT. It codes for CASSLRHRAHNSPLHF.